These 17 T cell receptor beta chains were all obtained from the same sample, sequenced in a study of shared clonotypes between healthy human individuals. Only in-frame clones appear in the TCRdb table, and some are missing; sequencing was by immunoSEQ multiplex PCR. The sample has 2,500,000 or so clones, 93% seen once; the top ten hold about 0.39%. The sample consisted of naive CD4+ T cells from PBMCs. Subset given: CD45RA+ positively selected. These receptors were collected from a man aged 18-30 years in good health. Some clones in this sample may be carry-over from other donors' samples.

The gene calls are TRBV7-7 and TRBJ2-3; TRBD2 agrees at 11 bases. CDR1 and CDR2 from the germline V gene are SSHAT and FNYEAQ (reference sequence). J gave up 1 base and V 4 bases, and 4 bases lay outside the gene matches. This CDR3 contains 16 residues. CDR3 DNA sequence: TGTGCCAGCAGCTCAGAACTAGCGGGGGGCACAGATACGCAGTATTTT. Translated: CASSSELAGGTDTQYF. The full variable domain, its missing parts supplied by reference TRBV7-7 and TRBJ2-3, is GAGVSQSPRYKVTKRGQDVTLRCDPISSHATLYWYQQALGQGPEFLTYFNYEAQPDKSGLPSDRFSAERPEGSISTLTIQRTEQRDSAMYRCASSSELAGGTDTQYFGPGTRLTVL.

The chain has TRBV11-3 and TRBJ2-5, with 9 positions matching TRBD1. There are 16 residues in the CDR3. Unmatched junction bases numbered 11, after V lost 5 bases and J lost 4 bases. CDR1 and CDR2 (germline): SGHNT, YENEEA. The CDR3 protein is CASSLGTGSERETQYF. The CDR3 region has the DNA TGTGCCAGCAGCCTAGGGACAGGGTCCGAGCGAGAGACCCAGTACTTC. Combining the CDR3 with reference TRBV11-3 and TRBJ2-5 gives the whole variable domain EAGVVQSPRYKIIEKKQPVAFWCNPISGHNTLYWYLQNLGQGPELLIRYENEEAVDDSQLPKDRFSAERLKGVDSTLKIQPAELGDSAVYLCASSLGTGSERETQYFGPGTRLLVL.

The J gene is TRBJ1-1, the V gene TRBV7-3, with D perhaps TRBD1 (6 bases). Germline assignment: CDR1 SGHTA and CDR2 FQGTGA. Trimming took off 5 bases at V and 4 bases at J, with 11 bases between the two ends. The CDR3 has 13 amino acids. The CDR3 is CASSLDRSTEAFF. The CDR3 DNA reads as TGTGCCAGCAGCCTGGACAGAAGCACTGAAGCTTTCTTT.

V usage is TRBV5-1 and J usage is TRBJ2-3; unclear D gene. The CDR3 extends over 14 amino acids. Trimming removed 4 bases from V and 5 bases from J, with 14 bases in between. Looked up from germline, CDR1 is SGHRS and CDR2 is YFSETQ. The CDR3 DNA sequence: TGCGCCAGCAGCCTCCCCAAACACCAAGATACGCAGTATTTT. This encodes CASSLPKHQDTQYF.

This clone was seen only a few times. Other DNA sequences in this sample translate to the same CDR3. V is TRBV7-9 and J is TRBJ2-1; the D is unclear. CDR3 length: 11 residues. The germline CDR1 and CDR2 sequences are SEHNR and FQNEAQ (reference sequence). V lost 3 bases, J lost 3 bases, and 0 bases lay in between. CDR3 in DNA: TGTGCCAGCAGCTTCTACAATGAGCAGTTCTTC. Amino acids: CASSFYNEQFF.

The CDR3 DNA reads TGTGCCAGCATCGCGGGGAGCAATCAGCCCCAGCATTTT. Translating gives CASIAGSNQPQHF. This rearrangement joins TRBV2 to TRBJ1-5; D is undetermined. This CDR3 region has 13 residues. Germline V CDR1 and CDR2: SNHLY, FYNNEI. V lost 7 bases to trimming and J lost 1 base, with 8 bases between them.

This rearrangement joins TRBV4-2 to TRBJ2-7, with TRBD2 identical over 12 bases. The CDR3 has 16 amino acids. CDR1 is LGHNA and CDR2 is YNFKEQ in the germline V gene. The ends lost 0 bases at V and 2 bases at J; junction bases unmatched: 2. CDR3 sequence reads: CASSQDGLAGTYEQYF. The DNA of the CDR3 is TGTGCCAGCAGCCAAGATGGACTAGCGGGAACCTACGAGCAGTACTTC.

The rearrangement joins TRBV7-2 to TRBJ1-1; D ambiguous. Trimming pared 2 bases from V and 0 bases from J, leaving 10 bases between. This CDR3 comprises 15 residues. The V gene's germline CDR1 is SGHTA and CDR2 FQGNSA. CDR3 region: CASSLLPGLNTEAFF. The CDR3 DNA sequence: TGTGCCAGCAGCTTACTCCCCGGGCTGAACACTGAAGCTTTCTTT.

The V gene is TRBV4-1, the J gene TRBJ2-5; 15 bases are shared with TRBD2. CDR1 and CDR2 from the germline V gene are MGHRA and YSYEKL. The V and J ends lost 2 bases and 4 bases, in that order; junction bases with no gene match: 2. The CDR3 loop spans 16 amino acids. The CDR3 DNA follows: TGCGCCAGCAGCCAACCGGGACTAGCGGGAGGAGAGACCCAGTACTTC. This gives the protein CASSQPGLAGGETQYF.

This clone was detected only once. The chain links TRBV10-3 to TRBJ2-5; 10 nucleotides line up with TRBD1. Germline V lookup: CDR1 ENHRY, CDR2 SYGVKD. The CDR3 extends over 15 amino acids. The trim removed 3 bases at V and 5 bases at J, leaving 6 bases unmatched. The CDR3 reads CAISERDRGWETQYF. CDR3 DNA sequence: TGTGCCATCAGTGAACGGGACAGGGGTTGGGAGACCCAGTACTTC.

The chain recombines TRBV28 with TRBJ1-2, with D maybe TRBD1 (5 bases). CDR3 length equals 15 residues. Trimming left V 6 bases short and J 1 base short, with 15 bases between. Germline V gives CDR1 MDHEN, CDR2 SYDVKM. The CDR3 here is CASSLGRQNNYGYTF. DNA for the CDR3: TGTGCCAGCAGCTTGGGACGGCAAAATAACTATGGCTACACCTTC.

This rearrangement joins TRBV6-5 to TRBJ1-1; D remains unclear. The CDR3 loop spans 13 amino acids. The germline V gene has CDR1 MNHEY and CDR2 SVGAGI. V lost 6 bases, J lost 1 base, and 9 bases lay in between. The CDR3 bases are TGTGCCAGCAGGGGGTGGGCGAACACTGAAGCTTTCTTT. The encoded protein is CASRGWANTEAFF.

The chain links TRBV2 to TRBJ2-5; unclear D gene. The V gene's germline CDR1 is SNHLY and CDR2 FYNNEI. CDR3 length: 14 residues. The V and J ends lost 7 bases and 9 bases respectively, with 21 bases between them. CDR3 residues: CASIRGLEPWAQYF. Written as DNA, the CDR3 is TGTGCCAGCATCAGAGGATTAGAGCCTTGGGCCCAGTACTTC.

The chain uses TRBV28 and TRBJ2-7; D is undetermined. CDR3 length: 15 residues. CDR1 and CDR2 from the germline V gene are MDHEN and SYDVKM. Deletions cut 2 bases from V and 0 bases from J, with 11 bases between. In DNA form, the CDR3 reads TGTGCCAGCAGTTTAGTAACAAGTGGCTCCTACGAGCAGTACTTC. It specifies CASSLVTSGSYEQYF.

A single count supports this clone. The rearrangement links TRBV7-8 to TRBJ2-2, with D possibly TRBD1 on 5 matching bases. Germline CDR1 is SGHVS and CDR2 is FQNEAQ. Between the trimmed V and J ends, which lost 5 bases and 6 bases, there was a span of 25 bases. The CDR3 has 18 amino acids. DNA of the CDR3: TGTGCCAGCAGCGCCTCTAAGGGGTTGTCGCGCGTGGCCGGGGAGCTGTTTTTT. This codes for CASSASKGLSRVAGELFF.

V and J are TRBV28 and TRBJ1-2; D not certain. V shed 1 base and J shed 6 bases, with 6 bases lying between them. The V gene's germline CDR1 is MDHEN and CDR2 SYDVKM. This CDR3 has 12 residues. CDR3 region: CASSLSMNGYTF. Here the CDR3 DNA reads TGTGCCAGCAGTTTATCCATGAATGGCTACACCTTC.

This chain connects TRBV30 to TRBJ1-5; D is possibly TRBD1 (5 bases). V lost 4 bases, J lost 4 bases, and 11 bases lay in between. From germline, CDR1 is GTSNPN and CDR2 SVGIG (reference sequence). The CDR3 runs 13 residues. The CDR3 DNA reads as TGTGCCTGGACCCCGGGGCCAAATCAGCCCCAGCATTTT. Protein sequence: CAWTPGPNQPQHF.